One and the same sample provided the 8 T cell receptor beta chains below, sequenced in a study of blood T cell repertoires in COVID-19. Sequencing used immunoSEQ multiplex PCR; TCRdb keeps in-frame clones, though not all of them. The sample records about 210,000 clones, roughly 88% being singletons. Sequencing was performed on peripheral blood. These receptors originate from a man aged 35 to 55 who had recovered from COVID-19.

This clone came up many times. The genes are TRBV5-1 and TRBJ2-1; a possible D gene is TRBD2 (5 bases). Between the trimmed V and J ends, which lost 1 base and 7 bases, there was a span of 15 bases. Germline CDR1 and CDR2: SGHRS and YFSETQ. This CDR3 is 15 amino acids long. This CDR3 reads CASSLFRPGLNEQFF. CDR3 bases: TGCGCCAGCAGCTTGTTTCGCCCAGGACTTAATGAGCAGTTCTTC.

The rearrangement uses TRBV19 and TRBJ2-3, with 8 bases fitting TRBD2. J gave up 11 bases and V 5 bases, and 15 bases lay outside the gene matches. Germline V gene sequence: CDR1 LNHDA, CDR2 SQIVND (reference sequence). CDR3 length: 15 amino acids. The CDR3 here is CASSAWRGATLGQYF. The CDR3 region has the DNA TGTGCCAGTAGTGCTTGGCGGGGGGCAACCCTAGGGCAGTATTTT.

Relative to its sample, this clone is medium-sized. The chain has TRBV5-1 and TRBJ1-6, with 8 positions matching TRBD1. V was clipped by 4 bases and J by 10 bases; unmatched bases: 7. CDR3 length equals 14 residues. Germline V gene lookup returns CDR1 SGHRS and CDR2 YFSETQ. In nucleotides, the CDR3 is TGCGCCAGCAGCATTACAGGGGGGAGCTCACCCCTCCACTTT. It yields the protein CASSITGGSSPLHF.

V and J are TRBV6-5 and TRBJ2-5; 7 nucleotides agree with TRBD1. This CDR3 is built from 15 residues. V lost 4 bases, J lost 5 bases, and 10 bases stayed unmatched. Germline V lookup: CDR1 MNHEY, CDR2 SVGAGI. The CDR3 DNA reads TGTGCCAGCAGTTCTAACAGGGGTATGGGGGAGACCCAGTACTTC. Protein sequence: CASSSNRGMGETQYF.

The chain recombines TRBV4-1 with TRBJ2-3; no clear D. V was shortened by 5 bases and J by 7 bases, with 25 bases between the two germline ends. Germline CDR1 reads MGHRA; CDR2 reads YSYEKL. The CDR3 runs 17 residues. Here the CDR3 reads CASSLSGSSRNLNTQYF. CDR3 sequence (DNA): TGCGCCAGCAGCTTATCCGGGTCCTCAAGAAACTTGAATACGCAGTATTTT.

V usage is TRBV18 and J usage is TRBJ1-2; 7 bases are a match to TRBD1. V lost 3 bases, J lost 5 bases, and 3 bases stayed unmatched. Looked up from germline, CDR1 is KGHSH and CDR2 is LQKENI. The CDR3 has 13 amino acids. CDR3 DNA: TGTGCCAGCTCACCCGGGACAGAGTATGGCTACACCTTC. It translates to CASSPGTEYGYTF.

The chain is built from TRBV29-1 and TRBJ2-3, with 8 bases that match TRBD2. CDR1 is SQVTM, CDR2 ANQGSEA, per germline. There are 14 residues in the CDR3. The ends lost 8 bases at V and 4 bases at J; junction bases unmatched: 11. CDR3 bases: TGCAGCCTTCTGGGAGCGGGGGACCCAGATACGCAGTATTTT. The encoded protein is CSLLGAGDPDTQYF.

Regarding this clone: A much larger clone differs by one base, so this may be a read error. The V gene is TRBV12-3 or TRBV12-4, the J gene TRBJ1-2, with TRBD1 as a possible D gene (6 bases). The CDR3 is 13 residues long. V was cut by 1 base and J by 3 bases, with 6 bases left in between. The DNA for the CDR3 is TGTGCCAGCAGTTTAGGGACAGACTATGGCTACACCTTC. This sequence encodes CASSLGTDYGYTF.